This is a list of T cell receptor beta chains from one sample in a study of radiotherapy plus CTLA-4 blockade in lung cancer. Method: immunoSEQ multiplex PCR; TCRdb's copy keeps in-frame clones and lacks some. This sample has fewer than 100,000 clones, with 60% to 85% found just once. The sequencing used peripheral blood, collected from a patient treated with radiotherapy plus ipilimumab. The receptors stem from a human donor with non-small cell lung cancer whose response to radiotherapy plus ipilimumab could not be evaluated. Some clones in this sample may be carry-over from other donors' samples. Both conserved end residues are part of each CDR3. A D gene is named only where the DNA matches it firmly. Size is omitted from some rows. Given values are once, few, many or a class for expanded clones.

CDR3,DNA,size,D,length,J,V
CASSSLLAGKAGANVLTF,TGTGCCAGCAGTTCCCTACTAGCGGGGAAGGCTGGGGCCAACGTCCTGACTTTC,-,TRBD2,18,TRBJ2-6,TRBV27
CASSLQGPSGAEAFF,TGTGCCAGCTCACTACAGGGGCCCTCGGGGGCTGAAGCTTTCTTT,-,TRBD1,15,TRBJ1-1,TRBV18
CASSLGPLAGGYNEQFF,TGCGCCAGCAGCTTGGGGCCACTAGCGGGGGGATACAATGAGCAGTTCTTC,-,TRBD2,17,TRBJ2-1,TRBV5-1
CASSALETGSQPQHF,TGTGCCAGTAGTGCCCTTGAGACAGGGAGTCAGCCCCAGCATTTT,-,TRBD1,15,TRBJ1-5,TRBV19
CASSRTSGGNTGELFF,TGTGCCAGCAGCCGGACTAGCGGGGGGAACACCGGGGAGCTGTTTTTT,-,TRBD2,16,TRBJ2-2,TRBV5-4
CSASRGTDTQYF,TGCAGCGCCTCACGAGGCACAGATACGCAGTATTTT,-,-,12,TRBJ2-3,TRBV29-1
CASSLVASEGTDTQYF,TGTGCCAGCAGCCTTGTAGCTAGCGAGGGCACAGATACGCAGTATTTT,-,-,16,TRBJ2-3,TRBV7-9
CASSLQGGTEAFF,TGTGCCAGCAGCTTGCAGGGTGGCACTGAAGCTTTCTTT,-,-,13,TRBJ1-1,TRBV7-2
CASSLFGGEQETQYF,TGCGCCAGCAGCCTTTTCGGCGGGGAGCAAGAGACCCAGTACTTC,-,-,15,TRBJ2-5,TRBV4-1
CASSFRDSSYEQYF,TGTGCCAGCAGTTTCCGGGACAGCTCCTACGAGCAGTACTTC,-,TRBD1,14,TRBJ2-7,TRBV27
CASSYSNPGFYEQYF,TGTGCCAGCAGTTACTCGAACCCAGGGTTCTACGAGCAGTACTTC,few,-,15,TRBJ2-7,TRBV6-5
CASSAYTGTGVNNEQFF,TGTGCCAGCTCAGCTTACACCGGGACAGGGGTGAACAATGAGCAGTTCTTC,-,TRBD1,17,TRBJ2-1,TRBV18
CASSLTLGTIGINYGYTF,TGTGCCAGCAGCTTAACTCTAGGGACAATTGGGATTAACTATGGCTACACCTTC,-,-,18,TRBJ1-2,TRBV11-2
CASSLWADRAEKLFF,TGTGCCAGCAGCTTATGGGCTGACAGGGCTGAAAAACTGTTTTTT,-,TRBD1,15,TRBJ1-4,TRBV11-2
CASNRQGGTEAFF,TGTGCCAGCAACCGACAGGGGGGCACTGAAGCTTTCTTT,-,TRBD1,13,TRBJ1-1,TRBV7-9
CASTPTSGIPDEQFF,TGTGCCAGCACCCCGACTAGCGGGATTCCCGATGAGCAGTTCTTC,-,TRBD2,15,TRBJ2-1,TRBV2
CATSREQGGLYEQYF,TGTGCCACCAGCAGAGAGCAGGGGGGCCTCTACGAGCAGTACTTC,-,-,15,TRBJ2-7,TRBV15
CASSLDRAQETQYF,TGTGCCAGCAGCTTAGACAGGGCCCAAGAGACCCAGTACTTC,-,-,14,TRBJ2-5,TRBV7-9
CASILTGTGVGTEAFF,TGTGCCAGCATCTTAACTGGGACAGGGGTAGGCACTGAAGCTTTCTTT,-,TRBD1,16,TRBJ1-1,TRBV7-9
CASSLAGFNYGYTF,TGTGCCAGCAGCTTAGCAGGATTTAACTATGGCTACACCTTC,-,-,14,TRBJ1-2,TRBV11-2
CASSLDRGKNEQFF,TGTGCCAGCAGCTTGGACAGGGGTAAGAATGAGCAGTTCTTC,-,TRBD1,14,TRBJ2-1,TRBV5-4
CAWYPKGVYNSPLHF,TGTGCCTGGTACCCCAAAGGGGTTTATAATTCACCCCTCCACTTT,-,-,15,TRBJ1-6,TRBV30
CASSAGTGRGNTEAFF,TGTGCCAGCAGTGCAGGGACAGGGAGGGGAAACACTGAAGCTTTCTTT,-,TRBD1,16,TRBJ1-1,TRBV28
CASRPRGLGIQAPLHF,TGTGCCAGTAGGCCGAGGGGACTTGGGATACAGGCACCCCTCCACTTT,-,-,16,TRBJ1-6,TRBV19
CSVAWTGGAETQYF,TGCAGCGTGGCTTGGACAGGAGGTGCGGAGACCCAGTACTTC,-,TRBD1,14,TRBJ2-5,TRBV29-1
CASRPERGTYNEQFF,TGTGCCAGTAGGCCCGAGCGGGGTACTTACAATGAGCAGTTCTTC,-,TRBD2,15,TRBJ2-1,TRBV19
CSARTVMEAFF,TGCAGTGCCAGGACAGTAATGGAAGCTTTCTTT,-,-,11,TRBJ1-1,TRBV20-1
CASTRSGLAGDYEQFF,TGTGCCAGCACCAGGAGTGGACTAGCGGGGGACTATGAGCAGTTCTTC,-,TRBD2,16,TRBJ2-1,TRBV2
CASRGTGFTGELFF,TGTGCCAGCCGTGGGACTGGCTTCACCGGGGAGCTGTTTTTT,few,-,14,TRBJ2-2,TRBV2
CASSRGTFQETQYF,TGTGCCAGCAGCCGCGGGACTTTCCAAGAGACCCAGTACTTC,-,-,14,TRBJ2-5,TRBV5-6
CASSSVQADQETQYF,TGTGCCAGCAGCTCAGTACAGGCCGACCAAGAGACCCAGTACTTC,once,-,15,TRBJ2-5,TRBV27